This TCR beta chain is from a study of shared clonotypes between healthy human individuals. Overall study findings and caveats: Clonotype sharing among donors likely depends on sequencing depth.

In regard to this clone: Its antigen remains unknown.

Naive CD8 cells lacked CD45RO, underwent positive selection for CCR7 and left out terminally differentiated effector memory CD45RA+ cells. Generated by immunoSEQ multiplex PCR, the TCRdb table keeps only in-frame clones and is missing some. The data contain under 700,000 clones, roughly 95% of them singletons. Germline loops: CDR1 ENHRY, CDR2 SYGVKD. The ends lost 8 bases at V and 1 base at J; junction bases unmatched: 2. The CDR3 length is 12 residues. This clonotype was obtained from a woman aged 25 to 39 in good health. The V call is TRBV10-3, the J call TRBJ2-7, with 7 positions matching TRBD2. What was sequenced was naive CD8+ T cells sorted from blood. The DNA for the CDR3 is TGTGCCATCGGACTAGAATCCTACGAGCAGTACTTC. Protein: CAIGLESYEQYF.